This T cell receptor beta chain was sequenced during a study of Ad26.COV2.S vaccination and SARS-CoV-2 variants. The table came from immunoSEQ multiplex PCR; TCRdb's copy has only in-frame clones and leaves some out. The sample lists hundreds of thousands of clones; 83% were seen once. Treatment defined: some 19 received Ad26.COV2.S at low or high dose, single or two shots; 5 received placebo; per-sample allocation not given. Repertoires come from day 63 after the first vaccine or placebo injection. CDR3 length: 15 residues. Germline loops: CDR1 SNHLY, CDR2 FYNNEI. V was clipped by 6 bases and J by 6 bases, with 18 bases between them.

The rearrangement joins TRBV2 to TRBJ2-1; D is unclear. The sequencing here drew on peripheral blood, taken in a trial of Ad26.COV2.S vaccine versus placebo. The receptor was derived from a person aged 18-60 years who received the Ad26.COV2.S COVID-19 vaccine or a placebo. CDR3 loop: CASSKDLPPPNEQFF. The CDR3 DNA reads TGTGCCAGCAGCAAGGACCTACCACCCCCCAATGAGCAGTTCTTC.